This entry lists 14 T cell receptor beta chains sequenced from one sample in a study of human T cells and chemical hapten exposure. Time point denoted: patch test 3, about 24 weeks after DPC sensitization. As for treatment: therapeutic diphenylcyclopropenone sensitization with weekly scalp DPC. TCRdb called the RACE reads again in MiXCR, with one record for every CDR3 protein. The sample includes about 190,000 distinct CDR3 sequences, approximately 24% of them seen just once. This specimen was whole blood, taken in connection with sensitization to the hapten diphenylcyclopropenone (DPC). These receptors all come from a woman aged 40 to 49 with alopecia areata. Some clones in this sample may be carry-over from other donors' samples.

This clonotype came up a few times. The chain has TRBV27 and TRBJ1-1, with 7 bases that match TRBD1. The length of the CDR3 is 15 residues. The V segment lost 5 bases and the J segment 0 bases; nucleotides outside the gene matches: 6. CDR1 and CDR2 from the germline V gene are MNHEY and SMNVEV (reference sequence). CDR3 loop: CASSRTGAMNTEAFF. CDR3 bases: TGTGCCAGCAGTCGAACAGGGGCCATGAACACTGAAGCTTTCTTT.

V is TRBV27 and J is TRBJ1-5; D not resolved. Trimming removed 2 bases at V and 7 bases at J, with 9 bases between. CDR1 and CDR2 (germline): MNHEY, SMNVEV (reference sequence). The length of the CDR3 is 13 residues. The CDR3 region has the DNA TGTGCCAGCAGTTTAAGGGTTTTACAGCCCCAGCATTTT. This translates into CASSLRVLQPQHF.

For the CDR3, the DNA is TGCAGCGTTGACCGTCTTCTCTATGGCTACACCTTC. It codes for CSVDRLLYGYTF. The chain carries TRBV29-1 and TRBJ1-2; D ambiguous. CDR1 is SQVTM, CDR2 ANQGSEA, per germline. V was shortened by 3 bases and J by 4 bases, with 9 bases between the two germline ends. The CDR3 contains 12 residues. The full variable domain, its missing parts supplied by reference TRBV29-1 and TRBJ1-2, is SAVISQKPSRDICQRGTSLTIQCQVDSQVTMMFWYRQQPGQSLTLIATANQGSEATYESGFVIDKFPISRPNLTFSTLTVSNMSPEDSSIYLCSVDRLLYGYTFGSGTRLTVV.

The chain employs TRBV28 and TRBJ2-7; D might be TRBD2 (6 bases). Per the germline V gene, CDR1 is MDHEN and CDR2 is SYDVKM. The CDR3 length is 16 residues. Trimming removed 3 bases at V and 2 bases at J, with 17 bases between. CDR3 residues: CASSLARSSATYEQYF. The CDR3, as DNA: TGTGCCAGCAGTTTGGCCCGCTCTAGCGCCACCTACGAGCAGTACTTC.

Here the CDR3 reads CASTGTGGLNTGELFF. For the CDR3, the DNA is TGTGCCAGCACCGGGACAGGGGGATTGAACACCGGGGAGCTGTTTTTT. The chain is built from TRBV25-1 and TRBJ2-2; 11 nucleotides align to TRBD1. This CDR3 is 16 amino acids long. Germline V lookup: CDR1 MGHDK, CDR2 SYGVNS. After removal of 7 bases from V and 1 base from J, the junction contained 5 bases not matched to a gene.

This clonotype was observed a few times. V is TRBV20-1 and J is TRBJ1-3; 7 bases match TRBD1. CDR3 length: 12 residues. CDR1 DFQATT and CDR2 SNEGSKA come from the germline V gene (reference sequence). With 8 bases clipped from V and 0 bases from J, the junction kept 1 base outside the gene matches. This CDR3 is CSRQGSGNTIYF. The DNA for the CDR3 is TGCAGTCGACAGGGCTCTGGAAACACCATATATTTT.

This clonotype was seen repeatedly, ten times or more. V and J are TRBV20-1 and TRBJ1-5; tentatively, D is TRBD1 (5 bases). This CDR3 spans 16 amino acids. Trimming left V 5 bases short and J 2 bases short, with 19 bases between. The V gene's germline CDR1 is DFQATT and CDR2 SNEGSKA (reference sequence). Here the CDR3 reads CSAPISAGMGNQPQHF. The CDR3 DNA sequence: TGCAGTGCTCCGATATCCGCAGGGATGGGCAATCAGCCCCAGCATTTT.

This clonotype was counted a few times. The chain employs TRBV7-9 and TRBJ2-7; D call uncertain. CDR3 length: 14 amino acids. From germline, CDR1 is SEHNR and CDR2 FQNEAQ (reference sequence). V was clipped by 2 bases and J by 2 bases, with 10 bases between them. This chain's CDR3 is CASSLTEKPYEQYF. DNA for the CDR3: TGTGCCAGCAGCTTAACCGAAAAACCCTACGAGCAGTACTTC. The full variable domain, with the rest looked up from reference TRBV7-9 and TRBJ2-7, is DTGVSQNPRHKITKRGQNVTFRCDPISEHNRLYWYRQTLGQGPEFLTYFQNEAQLEKSRLLSDRFSAERPKGSFSTLEIQRTEQGDSAMYLCASSLTEKPYEQYFGPGTRLTVT.

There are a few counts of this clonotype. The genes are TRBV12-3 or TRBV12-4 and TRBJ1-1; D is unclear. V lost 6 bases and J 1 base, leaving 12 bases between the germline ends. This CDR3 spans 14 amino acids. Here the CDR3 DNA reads TGTGCCAGCAGAGCCGGGCAGACGAACACTGAAGCTTTCTTT. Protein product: CASRAGQTNTEAFF.

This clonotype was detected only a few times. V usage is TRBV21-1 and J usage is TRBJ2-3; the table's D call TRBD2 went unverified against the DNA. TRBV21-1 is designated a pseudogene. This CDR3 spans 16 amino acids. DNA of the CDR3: TGTGCCAGCAGCAAAGCGTGGGGAGGCACCACAGATACGCAGTATTTT. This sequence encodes CASSKAWGGTTDTQYF.

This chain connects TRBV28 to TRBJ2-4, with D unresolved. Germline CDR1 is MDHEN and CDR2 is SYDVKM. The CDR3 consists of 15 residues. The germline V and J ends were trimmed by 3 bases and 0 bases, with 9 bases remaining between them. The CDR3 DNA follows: TGTGCCAGCAGTTTGACCTATCTAGCCAAAAACATTCAGTACTTC. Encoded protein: CASSLTYLAKNIQYF.

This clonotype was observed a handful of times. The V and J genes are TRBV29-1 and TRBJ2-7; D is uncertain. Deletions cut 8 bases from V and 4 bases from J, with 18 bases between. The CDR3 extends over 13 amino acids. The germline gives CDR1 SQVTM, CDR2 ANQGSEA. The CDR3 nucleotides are TGCAGCCCCCCCGGCGGAGAGTGGTACGAGCAGTACTTC. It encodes CSPPGGEWYEQYF.

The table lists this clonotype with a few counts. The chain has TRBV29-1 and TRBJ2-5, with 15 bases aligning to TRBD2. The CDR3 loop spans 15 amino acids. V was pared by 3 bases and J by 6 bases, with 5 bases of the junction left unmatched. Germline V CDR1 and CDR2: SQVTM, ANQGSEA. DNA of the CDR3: TGCAGCGTTGATTCTGGACTAGCGGGAGGGAAGACCCAGTACTTC. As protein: CSVDSGLAGGKTQYF.

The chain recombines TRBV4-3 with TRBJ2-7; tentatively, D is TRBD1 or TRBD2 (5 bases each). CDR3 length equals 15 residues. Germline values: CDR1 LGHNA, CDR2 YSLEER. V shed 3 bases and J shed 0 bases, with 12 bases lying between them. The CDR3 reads CASSHGAGFSYEQYF. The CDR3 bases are TGCGCCAGCAGCCATGGGGCGGGCTTCTCCTACGAGCAGTACTTC.